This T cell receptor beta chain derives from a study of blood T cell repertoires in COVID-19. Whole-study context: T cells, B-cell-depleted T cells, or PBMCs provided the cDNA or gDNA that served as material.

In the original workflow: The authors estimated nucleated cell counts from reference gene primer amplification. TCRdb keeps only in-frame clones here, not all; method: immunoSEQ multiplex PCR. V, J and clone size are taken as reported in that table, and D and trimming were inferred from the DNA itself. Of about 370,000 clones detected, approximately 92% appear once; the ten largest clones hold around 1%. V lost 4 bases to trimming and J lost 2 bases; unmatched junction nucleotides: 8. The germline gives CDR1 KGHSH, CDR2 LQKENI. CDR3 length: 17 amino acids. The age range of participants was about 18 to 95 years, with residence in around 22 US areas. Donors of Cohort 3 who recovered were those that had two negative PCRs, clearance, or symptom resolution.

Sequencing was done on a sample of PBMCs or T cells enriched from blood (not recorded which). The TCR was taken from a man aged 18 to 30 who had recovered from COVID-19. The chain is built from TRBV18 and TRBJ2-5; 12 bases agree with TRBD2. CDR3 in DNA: TGTGCCAGCTCACGACTAGCGGGGGCCACCTTTCAAGAGACCCAGTACTTC. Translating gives CASSRLAGATFQETQYF.